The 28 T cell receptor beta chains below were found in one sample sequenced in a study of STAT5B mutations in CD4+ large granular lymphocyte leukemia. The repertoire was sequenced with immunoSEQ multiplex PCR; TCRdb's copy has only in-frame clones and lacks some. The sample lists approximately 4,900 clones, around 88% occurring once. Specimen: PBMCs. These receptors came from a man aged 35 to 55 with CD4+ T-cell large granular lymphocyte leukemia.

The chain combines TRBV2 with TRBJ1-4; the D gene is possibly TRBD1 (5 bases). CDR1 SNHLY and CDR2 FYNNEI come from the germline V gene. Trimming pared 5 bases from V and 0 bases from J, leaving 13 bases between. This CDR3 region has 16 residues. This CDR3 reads CASSFQGLTTNEKLFF. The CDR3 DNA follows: TGTGCCAGCAGTTTTCAGGGTTTGACAACTAATGAAAAACTGTTTTTT.

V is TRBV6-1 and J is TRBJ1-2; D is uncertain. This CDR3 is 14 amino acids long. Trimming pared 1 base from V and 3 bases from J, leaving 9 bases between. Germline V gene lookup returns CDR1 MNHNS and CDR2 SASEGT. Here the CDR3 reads CASSEGRDYYGYTF. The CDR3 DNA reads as TGTGCCAGCAGTGAAGGAAGGGATTACTATGGCTACACCTTC.

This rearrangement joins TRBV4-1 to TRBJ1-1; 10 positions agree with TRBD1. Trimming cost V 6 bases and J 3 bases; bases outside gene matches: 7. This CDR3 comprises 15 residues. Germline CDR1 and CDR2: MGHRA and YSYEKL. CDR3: CASSDRTGGDTEAFF. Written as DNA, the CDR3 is TGCGCCAGCAGTGACCGGACAGGGGGGGACACTGAAGCTTTCTTT.

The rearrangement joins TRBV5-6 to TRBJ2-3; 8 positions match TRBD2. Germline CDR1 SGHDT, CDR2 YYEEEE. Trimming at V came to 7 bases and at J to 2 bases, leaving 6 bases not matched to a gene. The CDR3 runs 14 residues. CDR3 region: CASHSGGNTDTQYF. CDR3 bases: TGTGCCAGCCACTCGGGGGGGAACACAGATACGCAGTATTTT. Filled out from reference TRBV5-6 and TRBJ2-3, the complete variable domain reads DAGVTQSPTHLIKTRGQQVTLRCSPKSGHDTVSWYQQALGQGPQFIFQYYEEEERQRGNFPDRFSGHQFPNYSSELNVNALLLGDSALYLCASHSGGNTDTQYFGPGTRLTVL.

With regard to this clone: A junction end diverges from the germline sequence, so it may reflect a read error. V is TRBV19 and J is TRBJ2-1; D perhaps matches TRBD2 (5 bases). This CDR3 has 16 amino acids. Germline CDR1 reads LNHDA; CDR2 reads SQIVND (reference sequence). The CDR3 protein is CASSSWEEVDYDEQFF. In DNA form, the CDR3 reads TGTGCCAGTAGTTCGTGGGAAGAAGTAGACTACGATGAGCAGTTCTTC.

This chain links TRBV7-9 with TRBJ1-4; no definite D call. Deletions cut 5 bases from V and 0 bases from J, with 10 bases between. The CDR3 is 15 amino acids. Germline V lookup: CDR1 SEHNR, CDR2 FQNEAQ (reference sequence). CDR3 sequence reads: CASSLGGPTNEKLFF. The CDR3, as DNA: TGTGCCAGCAGCCTAGGTGGACCAACTAATGAAAAACTGTTTTTT.

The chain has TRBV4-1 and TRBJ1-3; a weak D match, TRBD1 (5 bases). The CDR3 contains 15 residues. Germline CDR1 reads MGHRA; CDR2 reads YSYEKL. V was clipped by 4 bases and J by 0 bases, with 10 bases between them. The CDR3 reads CASSLQVLSGNTIYF. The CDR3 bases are TGCGCCAGCAGCCTACAGGTCCTCTCTGGAAACACCATATATTTT.

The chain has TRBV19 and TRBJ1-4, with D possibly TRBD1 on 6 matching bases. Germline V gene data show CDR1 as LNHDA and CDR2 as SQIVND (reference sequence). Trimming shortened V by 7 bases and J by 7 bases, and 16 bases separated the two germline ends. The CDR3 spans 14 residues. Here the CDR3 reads CASNSGQWGEKLFF. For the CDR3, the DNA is TGTGCCAGTAACAGCGGACAGTGGGGTGAAAAACTGTTTTTT.

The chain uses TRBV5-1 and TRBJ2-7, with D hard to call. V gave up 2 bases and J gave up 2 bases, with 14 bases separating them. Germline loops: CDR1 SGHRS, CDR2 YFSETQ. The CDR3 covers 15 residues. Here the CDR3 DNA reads TGCGCCAGCAGCTTAAATACCAGAGGCCCCTACGAGCAGTACTTC. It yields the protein CASSLNTRGPYEQYF.

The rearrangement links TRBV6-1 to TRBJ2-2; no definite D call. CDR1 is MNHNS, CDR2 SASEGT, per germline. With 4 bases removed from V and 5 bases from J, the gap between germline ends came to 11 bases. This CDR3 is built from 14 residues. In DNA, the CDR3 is TGTGCCAGCAGTGGGCTAGTTAATACCGGGGAGCTGTTTTTT. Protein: CASSGLVNTGELFF.

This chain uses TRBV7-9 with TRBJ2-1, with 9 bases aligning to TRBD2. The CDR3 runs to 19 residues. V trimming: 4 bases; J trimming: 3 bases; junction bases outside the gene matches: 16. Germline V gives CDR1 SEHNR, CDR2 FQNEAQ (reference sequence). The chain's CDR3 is CASSSPSGGGRARYNEQFF. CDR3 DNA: TGTGCCAGCAGCTCCCCATCCGGGGGCGGGAGGGCCCGCTACAATGAGCAGTTCTTC.

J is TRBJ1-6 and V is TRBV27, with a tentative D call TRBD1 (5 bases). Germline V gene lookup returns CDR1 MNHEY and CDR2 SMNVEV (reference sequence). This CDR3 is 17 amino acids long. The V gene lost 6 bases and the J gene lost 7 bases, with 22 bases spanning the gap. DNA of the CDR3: TGTGCCAGCAGGCGTGGAAGCTTCGGGGCCAAAAATTCACCCCTCCACTTT. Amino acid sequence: CASRRGSFGAKNSPLHF.

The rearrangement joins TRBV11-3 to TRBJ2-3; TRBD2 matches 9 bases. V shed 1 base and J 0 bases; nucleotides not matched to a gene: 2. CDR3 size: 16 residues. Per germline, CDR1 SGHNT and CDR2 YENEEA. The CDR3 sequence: CASSLGLAGSTDTQYF. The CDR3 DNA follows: TGTGCCAGCAGCTTAGGCCTAGCGGGGAGCACAGATACGCAGTATTTT.

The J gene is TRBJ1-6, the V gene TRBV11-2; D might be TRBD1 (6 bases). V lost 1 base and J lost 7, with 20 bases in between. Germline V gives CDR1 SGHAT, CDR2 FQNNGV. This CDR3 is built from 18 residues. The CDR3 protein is CASSLGALSGTLNSPLHF. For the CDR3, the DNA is TGTGCCAGCAGCTTAGGGGCCCTCTCCGGGACACTGAATTCACCCCTCCACTTT.

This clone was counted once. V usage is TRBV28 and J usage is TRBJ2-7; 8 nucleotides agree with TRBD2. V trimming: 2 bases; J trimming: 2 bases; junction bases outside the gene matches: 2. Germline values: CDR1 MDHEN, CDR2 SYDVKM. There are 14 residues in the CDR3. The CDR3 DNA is TGTGCCAGCAGTTTAGCGGGGGGACCCTACGAGCAGTACTTC. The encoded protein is CASSLAGGPYEQYF.

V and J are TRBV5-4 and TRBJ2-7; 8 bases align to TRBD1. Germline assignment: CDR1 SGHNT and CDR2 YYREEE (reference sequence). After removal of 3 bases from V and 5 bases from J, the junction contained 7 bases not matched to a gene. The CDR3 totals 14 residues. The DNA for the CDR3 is TGTGCCAGCAGCTGGTGGACAGGGAGCAACGAGCAGTACTTC. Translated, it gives CASSWWTGSNEQYF.

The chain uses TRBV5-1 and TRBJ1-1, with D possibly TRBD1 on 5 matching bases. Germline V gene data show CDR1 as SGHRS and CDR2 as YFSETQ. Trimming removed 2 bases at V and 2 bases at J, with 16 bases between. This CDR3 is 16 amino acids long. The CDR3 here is CASSFTFRVPNTEAFF. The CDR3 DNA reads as TGCGCCAGCAGCTTCACCTTCAGGGTGCCCAACACTGAAGCTTTCTTT.

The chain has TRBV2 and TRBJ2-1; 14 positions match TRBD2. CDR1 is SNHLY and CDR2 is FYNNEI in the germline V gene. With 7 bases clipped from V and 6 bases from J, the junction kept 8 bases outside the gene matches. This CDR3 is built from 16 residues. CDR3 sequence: CASNSGLAGGSNEQFF. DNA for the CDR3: TGTGCCAGCAACTCCGGACTAGCGGGAGGAAGCAATGAGCAGTTCTTC. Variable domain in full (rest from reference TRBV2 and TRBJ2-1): EPEVTQTPSHQVTQMGQEVILRCVPISNHLYFYWYRQILGQKVEFLVSFYNNEISEKSEIFDDQFSVERPDGSNFTLKIRSTKLEDSAMYFCASNSGLAGGSNEQFFGPGTRLTVL.

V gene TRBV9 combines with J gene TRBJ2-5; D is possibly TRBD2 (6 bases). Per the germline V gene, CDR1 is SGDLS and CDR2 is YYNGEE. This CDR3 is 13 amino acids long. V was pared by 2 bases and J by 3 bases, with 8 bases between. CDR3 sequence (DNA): TGTGCCAGCAGCGTCCGGGGGAAAGAGACCCAGTACTTC. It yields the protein CASSVRGKETQYF. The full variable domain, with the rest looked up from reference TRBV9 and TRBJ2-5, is DSGVTQTPKHLITATGQRVTLRCSPRSGDLSVYWYQQSLDQGLQFLIQYYNGEERAKGNILERFSAQQFPDLHSELNLSSLELGDSALYFCASSVRGKETQYFGPGTRLLVL.

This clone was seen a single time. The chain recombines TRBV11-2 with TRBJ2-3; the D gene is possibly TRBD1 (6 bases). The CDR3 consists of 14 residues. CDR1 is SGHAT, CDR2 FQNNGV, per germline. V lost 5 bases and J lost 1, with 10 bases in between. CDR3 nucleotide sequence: TGTGCCAGCAGCCCACGGACAGGCACAGATACGCAGTATTTT. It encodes CASSPRTGTDTQYF.

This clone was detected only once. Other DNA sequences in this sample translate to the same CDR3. This CDR3 is CAWSTGPEAFF. The CDR3 nucleotides are TGTGCCTGGAGTACAGGACCTGAAGCTTTCTTT. V usage is TRBV30 and J usage is TRBJ1-1, with D perhaps matching TRBD1 (5 bases). Germline V gene lookup returns CDR1 GTSNPN and CDR2 SVGIG (reference sequence). V was trimmed by 2 bases and J by 6 bases, leaving 7 bases between them. This CDR3 has 11 amino acids.

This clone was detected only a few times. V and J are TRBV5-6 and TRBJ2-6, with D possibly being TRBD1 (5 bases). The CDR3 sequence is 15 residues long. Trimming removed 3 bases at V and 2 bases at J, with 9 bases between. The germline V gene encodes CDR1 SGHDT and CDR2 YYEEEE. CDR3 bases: TGTGCCAGCAGCTCCAGGGCAACTGGGGCCAACGTCCTGACTTTC. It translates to CASSSRATGANVLTF.

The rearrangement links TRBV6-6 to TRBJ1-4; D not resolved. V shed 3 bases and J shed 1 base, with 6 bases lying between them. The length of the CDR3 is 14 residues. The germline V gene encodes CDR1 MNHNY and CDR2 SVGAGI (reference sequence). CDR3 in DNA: TGTGCCAGCAGTTATAGTGGAACTAATGAAAAACTGTTTTTT. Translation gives CASSYSGTNEKLFF.

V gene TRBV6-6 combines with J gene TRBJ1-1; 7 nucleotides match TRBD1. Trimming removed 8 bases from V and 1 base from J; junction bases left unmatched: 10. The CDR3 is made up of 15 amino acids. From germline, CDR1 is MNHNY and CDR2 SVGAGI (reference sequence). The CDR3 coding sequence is TGTGCCAGCGGGGGACAGTTCGAGGGGAACACTGAAGCTTTCTTT. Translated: CASGGQFEGNTEAFF.

The CDR3 region is CASSTSRLGGSYEQYF. Here the CDR3 DNA reads TGTGCCAGTAGTACTTCGCGGCTAGGCGGCTCCTACGAGCAGTACTTC. The chain couples TRBV19 to TRBJ2-7; D uncertain. V dropped 4 bases and J dropped 0 bases, with 16 bases sitting between them. This CDR3 contains 16 residues. The germline CDR1 and CDR2 sequences are LNHDA and SQIVND (reference sequence).

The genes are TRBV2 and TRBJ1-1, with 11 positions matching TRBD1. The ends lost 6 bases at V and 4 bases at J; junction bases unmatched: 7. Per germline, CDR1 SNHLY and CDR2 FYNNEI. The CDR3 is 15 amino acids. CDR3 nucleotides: TGTGCCAGCAGCGGACAGGGGGCGCGGATCACTGAAGCTTTCTTT. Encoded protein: CASSGQGARITEAFF.

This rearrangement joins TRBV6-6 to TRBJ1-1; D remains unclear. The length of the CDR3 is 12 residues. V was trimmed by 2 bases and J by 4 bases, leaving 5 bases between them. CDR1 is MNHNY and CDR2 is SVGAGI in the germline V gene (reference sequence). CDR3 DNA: TGTGCCAGCAGTTACCTTGGCACTGAAGCTTTCTTT. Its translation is CASSYLGTEAFF.

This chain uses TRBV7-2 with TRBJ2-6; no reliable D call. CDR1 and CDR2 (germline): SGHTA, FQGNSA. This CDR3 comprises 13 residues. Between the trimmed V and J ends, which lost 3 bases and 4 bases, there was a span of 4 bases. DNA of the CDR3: TGTGCCAGCAGCTTTTTCGGGGCCAACGTCCTGACTTTC. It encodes CASSFFGANVLTF. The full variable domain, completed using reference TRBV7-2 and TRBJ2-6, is GAGVSQSPSNKVTEKGKDVELRCDPISGHTALYWYRQSLGQGLEFLIYFQGNSAPDKSGLPSDRFSAERTGGSVSTLTIQRTQQEDSAVYLCASSFFGANVLTFGAGSRLTVL.